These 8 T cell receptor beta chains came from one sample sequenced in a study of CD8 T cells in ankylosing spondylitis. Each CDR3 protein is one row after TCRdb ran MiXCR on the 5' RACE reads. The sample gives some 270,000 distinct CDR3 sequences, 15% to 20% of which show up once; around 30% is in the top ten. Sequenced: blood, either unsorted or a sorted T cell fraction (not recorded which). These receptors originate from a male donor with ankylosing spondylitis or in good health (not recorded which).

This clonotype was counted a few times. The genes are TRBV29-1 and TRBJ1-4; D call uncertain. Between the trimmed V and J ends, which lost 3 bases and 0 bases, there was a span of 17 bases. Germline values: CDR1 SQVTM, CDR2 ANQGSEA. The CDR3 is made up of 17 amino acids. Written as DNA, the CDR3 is TGCAGCGTTGACGCATTCGGCAGCGGGGCAACTAATGAAAAACTGTTTTTT. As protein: CSVDAFGSGATNEKLFF. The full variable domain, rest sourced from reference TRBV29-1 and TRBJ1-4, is SAVISQKPSRDICQRGTSLTIQCQVDSQVTMMFWYRQQPGQSLTLIATANQGSEATYESGFVIDKFPISRPNLTFSTLTVSNMSPEDSSIYLCSVDAFGSGATNEKLFFGSGTQLSVL.

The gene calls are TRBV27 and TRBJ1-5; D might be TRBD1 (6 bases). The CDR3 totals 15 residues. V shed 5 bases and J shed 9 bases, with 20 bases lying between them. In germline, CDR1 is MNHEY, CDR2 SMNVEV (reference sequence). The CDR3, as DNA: TGTGCCAGCAGTCCTACCTCCAGGGGTTACGTGCCCCAGCATTTT. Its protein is CASSPTSRGYVPQHF.

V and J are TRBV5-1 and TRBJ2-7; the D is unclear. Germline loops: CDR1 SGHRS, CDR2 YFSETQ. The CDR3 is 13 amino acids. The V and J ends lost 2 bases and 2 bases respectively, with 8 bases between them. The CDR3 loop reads CASSFKATYEQYF. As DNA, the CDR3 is TGCGCCAGCAGCTTTAAAGCGACCTACGAGCAGTACTTC.

The chain's CDR3 is CASSYGTGKAKNIQYF. CDR3 coding DNA: TGTGCCAGCAGTTACGGGACAGGGAAAGCCAAAAACATTCAGTACTTC. The chain couples TRBV12-3 or TRBV12-4 to TRBJ2-4; 9 nucleotides agree with TRBD1. The trim removed 4 bases at V and 0 bases at J, leaving 4 bases unmatched. This CDR3 has 16 residues.

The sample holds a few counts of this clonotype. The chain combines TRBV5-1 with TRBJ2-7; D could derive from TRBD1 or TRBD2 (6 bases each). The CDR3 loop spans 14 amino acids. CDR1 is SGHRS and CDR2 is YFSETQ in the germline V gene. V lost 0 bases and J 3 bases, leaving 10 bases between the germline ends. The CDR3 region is CASSLEGGVYEQYF. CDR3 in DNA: TGCGCCAGCAGCTTGGAGGGGGGAGTCTACGAGCAGTACTTC.

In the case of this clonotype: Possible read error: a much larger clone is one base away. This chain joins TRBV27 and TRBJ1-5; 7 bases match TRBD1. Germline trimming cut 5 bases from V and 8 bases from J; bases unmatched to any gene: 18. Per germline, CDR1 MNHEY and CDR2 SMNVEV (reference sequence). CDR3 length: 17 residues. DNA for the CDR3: TGTGCCAGCAGTCTCCAGATGCCGAGACAGGGTGAGAAGCCCCAGCATTTT. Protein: CASSLQMPRQGEKPQHF.

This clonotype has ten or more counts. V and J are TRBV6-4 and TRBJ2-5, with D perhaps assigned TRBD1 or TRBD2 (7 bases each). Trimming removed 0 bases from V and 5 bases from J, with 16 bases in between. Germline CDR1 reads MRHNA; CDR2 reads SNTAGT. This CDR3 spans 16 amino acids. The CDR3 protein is CASSDSAGGGQETQYF. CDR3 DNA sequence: TGTGCCAGCAGTGACTCGGCAGGGGGGGGACAGGAGACCCAGTACTTC.

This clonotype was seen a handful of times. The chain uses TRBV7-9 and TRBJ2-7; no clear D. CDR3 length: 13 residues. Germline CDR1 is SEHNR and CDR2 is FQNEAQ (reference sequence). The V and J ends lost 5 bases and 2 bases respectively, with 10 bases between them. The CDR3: CASSPRSTYEQYF. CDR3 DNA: TGTGCCAGCAGCCCCAGATCTACCTACGAGCAGTACTTC.